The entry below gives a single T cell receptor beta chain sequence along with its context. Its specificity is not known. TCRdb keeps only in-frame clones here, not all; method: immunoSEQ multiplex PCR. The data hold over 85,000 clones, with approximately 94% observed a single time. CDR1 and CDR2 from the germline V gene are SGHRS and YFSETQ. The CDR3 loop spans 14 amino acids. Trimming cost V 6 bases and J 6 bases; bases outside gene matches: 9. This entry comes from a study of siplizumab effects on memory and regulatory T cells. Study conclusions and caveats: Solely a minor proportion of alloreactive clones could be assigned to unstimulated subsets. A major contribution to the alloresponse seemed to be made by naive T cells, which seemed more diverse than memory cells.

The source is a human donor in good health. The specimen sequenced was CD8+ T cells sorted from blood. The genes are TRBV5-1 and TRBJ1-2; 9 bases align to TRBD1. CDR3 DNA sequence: TGCGCCAGCAACATAGGACAGGGGACCCATGGCTACACCTTC. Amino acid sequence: CASNIGQGTHGYTF.